This is a list of T cell receptor beta chains from one sample in a study of cytomegalovirus exposure and HLA in healthy donors. The table came from immunoSEQ multiplex PCR; TCRdb's copy has only in-frame clones and leaves some out. With about 100,000 clones in the sample, the ten largest clones hold about 0.59%. What was sequenced was PBMCs. The receptors shown here come from a man over 45 in good health and CMV-seronegative. Each CDR3 is given with its conserved first and last residue. D genes are given only for firm matches.

D gene,V gene,J gene,CDR3 DNA,CDR3 protein
TRBD1,TRBV4-3,TRBJ1-2,TGCGCCAGCAGCCAAGGGGACAGGTCGTCTGGCTACACCTTC,CASSQGDRSSGYTF
-,TRBV19,TRBJ1-2,TGTGCCAGTACTATGGGTATTGGGGGCGGCTATGGCTACACCTTC,CASTMGIGGGYGYTF
-,TRBV9,TRBJ2-7,TGTGCCAGCAGCGTAGAAACAGGTCCCTACGAGCAGTACTTC,CASSVETGPYEQYF
-,TRBV2,TRBJ2-1,TGTGCCAGCAGTGCGGGCAATGAGCAGTTCTTC,CASSAGNEQFF
-,TRBV4-1,TRBJ1-4,TGCGCCAGCAGCCTTGACAGGTTTAATGAAAAACTGTTTTTT,CASSLDRFNEKLFF
-,TRBV2,TRBJ1-3,TGTGCCAGCGGGGGGGATGATTGGACCATATATTTT,CASGGDDWTIYF
-,TRBV30,TRBJ2-3,TGTGCCTGGACCCCCCCCGGGGTGGATACGCAGTATTTT,CAWTPPGVDTQYF
TRBD1,TRBV6-5,TRBJ2-1,TGTGCCAGCAGCCCCCGGGACAGGGGGCTCAATGAGCAGTTCTTC,CASSPRDRGLNEQFF
-,TRBV4-3,TRBJ1-1,TGCGCCAGCAGCCAGGACAGGAACACTGAAGCTTTCTTT,CASSQDRNTEAFF
-,TRBV15,TRBJ1-4,TGTGCCACCAGCAGAGACGGACACACTGCAACTAATGAAAAACTGTTTTTT,CATSRDGHTATNEKLFF
TRBD1,TRBV7-2,TRBJ1-4,TGTGCCAGCAGCTTAGGTGGACAGGGTGGAGAAAAACTGTTTTTT,CASSLGGQGGEKLFF
TRBD1,TRBV19,TRBJ2-3,TGTGCCAGTAGTCGGGACAGGGGAGAGCGGTTTACGCAGTATTTT,CASSRDRGERFTQYF
TRBD1,TRBV30,TRBJ1-4,TGTGCCTGGAGTTTTGACAGGGATAATGAAAAACTGTTTTTT,CAWSFDRDNEKLFF
-,TRBV7-2,TRBJ2-5,TGTGCCAGCAGCCTCGGGGGAGCGGCGTACCAAGAGACCCAGTACTTC,CASSLGGAAYQETQYF
TRBD2,TRBV7-2,TRBJ2-5,TGTGCCAGCAGCTTCACTAGCGGGGGTCTCACTGAGACCCAGTACTTC,CASSFTSGGLTETQYF
-,TRBV5-5,TRBJ2-6,TGTGCCAGCAGCTTGGCCCCCGCTAGCTCTGGGGCCAACGTCCTGACTTTC,CASSLAPASSGANVLTF
TRBD1,TRBV6-5,TRBJ2-7,TGTGCCAGCAGTTACCGGGACAGCTACGAGCAGTACTTC,CASSYRDSYEQYF
TRBD2,TRBV4-3,TRBJ2-7,TGCGCCAGCAGCCGTGACGGGGGGGCCTACGAGCAGTACTTC,CASSRDGGAYEQYF
TRBD2,TRBV29-1,TRBJ2-5,TGCAGCGTGGAGACTAGCAGTCAAGAGACCCAGTACTTC,CSVETSSQETQYF
-,TRBV7-2,TRBJ1-2,TGTGCCAGCAGCTTCTCTAACTATGGCTACACCTTC,CASSFSNYGYTF
TRBD1,TRBV5-1,TRBJ2-5,TGCGCCAGCAGCACGGGGACAGGGGGCCCTCAAGAGACCCAGTACTTC,CASSTGTGGPQETQYF
-,TRBV18,TRBJ2-7,TGTGCCAGCTCACCAATCAGCGGGGACACCTACGAGCAGTACTTC,CASSPISGDTYEQYF
-,TRBV9,TRBJ2-2,TGTGCCAGCAGCGTAGTAGCAGTTTGGAACACCGGGGAGCTGTTTTTT,CASSVVAVWNTGELFF
-,TRBV5-1,TRBJ1-4,TGCGCCAGCAGCTTGTTTACGGGTGGAGATGAAAAACTGTTTTTT,CASSLFTGGDEKLFF
TRBD1,TRBV27,TRBJ1-1,TGTGCCAGCAGTTTTTCTCTGACAGGGTGGAACACTGAAGCTTTCTTT,CASSFSLTGWNTEAFF
-,TRBV18,TRBJ2-7,TGTGCCAGCTCACCAAGCATCCTGGAGGTCGCAGGCGCGTACTTC,CASSPSILEVAGAYF
TRBD1,TRBV6-5,TRBJ2-7,TGTGCCAGCAGTCTCGAGGCAGGGGGCATATACGAGCAGTACTTC,CASSLEAGGIYEQYF
-,TRBV19,TRBJ1-4,TGTGCCAGTAGTATCCCCAGGGCAACTAATGAAAAACTGTTTTTT,CASSIPRATNEKLFF
TRBD2,TRBV5-4,TRBJ2-1,TGTGCCAGCAGCTTGTTAGCGGGATACAATGAGCAGTTCTTC,CASSLLAGYNEQFF
-,TRBV9,TRBJ2-1,TGTGCCAGCAGCGTAAGTCAGTATGAGCAGTTCTTC,CASSVSQYEQFF
-,TRBV4-3,TRBJ1-1,TGCGCCAGCAGCCAAGAGGGAGGGATACCTGAAGCTTTCTTT,CASSQEGGIPEAFF
TRBD1,TRBV29-1,TRBJ2-7,TGCAGCGTCCGCCCCGGGACAGGCTACGAGCAGTACTTC,CSVRPGTGYEQYF
TRBD2,TRBV5-1,TRBJ2-1,TGCGCCAGCAGCTTAGTAGCGGGAGAGTACGACAATGAGCAGTTCTTC,CASSLVAGEYDNEQFF
TRBD2,TRBV5-1,TRBJ2-7,TGCGCCAGCAGCACAGGACTAGCGGGGGTATACGAGCAGTACTTC,CASSTGLAGVYEQYF
-,TRBV4-3,TRBJ2-7,TGCGCCAGCAGCGAAAGGACCCTCGGGCTTTCCGGCGACTACTACGAGCAGTACTTC,CASSERTLGLSGDYYEQYF
TRBD1,TRBV19,TRBJ1-2,TGTGCCAGTAGTAGTAGGGACAGGGGAGAGGAAAATGGCTACACCTTC,CASSSRDRGEENGYTF
TRBD1,TRBV5-4,TRBJ1-5,TGTGCCAGCAGCGGGGGACAGGATCAGCCCCAGCATTTT,CASSGGQDQPQHF
-,TRBV9,TRBJ1-2,TGTGCCAGCAGCGTAGCTCCAGGGGCGACGTATGGCTACACCTTC,CASSVAPGATYGYTF
-,TRBV27,TRBJ1-2,TGTGCCAGCCCTACAGCCTATGGCTACACCTTC,CASPTAYGYTF
TRBD1,TRBV7-9,TRBJ1-1,TGTGCCAGCAGCCCTTACTCAGGGGGCACTGAAGCTTTCTTT,CASSPYSGGTEAFF